The T cell receptor (beta chain) described here comes from a study of cytomegalovirus exposure and HLA in healthy donors. Broader study findings: Judged likely to be a sequencing artifact was a cluster of highly shared sequence variants. Highest at DRB1 and lowest at HLA-C, TCR association rates differed among HLA loci in a later analysis.

Relative to its sample, this clone is medium-sized (0.01 to 0.1%). The antigen remains unidentified. In the PCR, 60 Vbeta and 13 Jbeta primers were used. Sequencing used immunoSEQ multiplex PCR; TCRdb keeps in-frame clones, though not all of them. The table lists fewer than 150,000 clones, 70% to 80% of them singletons. The TCR was taken from a man aged 18 to 35 in good health and CMV-seronegative. Sequencing was done on a sample of PBMCs.

CDR3 region: CASSQVGAGGSDGQYF. CDR3 coding DNA: TGCGCCAGCAGCCAAGTCGGAGCGGGAGGTTCCGACGGGCAGTACTTC. The genes are TRBV4-1 and TRBJ2-7; 9 positions agree with TRBD2. The germline V gene encodes CDR1 MGHRA and CDR2 YSYEKL. After removal of 1 base from V and 9 bases from J, the junction contained 13 bases not matched to a gene. CDR3 length equals 16 residues.